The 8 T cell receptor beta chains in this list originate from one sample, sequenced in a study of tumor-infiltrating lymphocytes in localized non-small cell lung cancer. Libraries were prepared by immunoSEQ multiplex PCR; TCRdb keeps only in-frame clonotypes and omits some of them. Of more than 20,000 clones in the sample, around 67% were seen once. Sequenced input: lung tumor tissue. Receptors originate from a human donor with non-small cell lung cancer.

CDR3 bases: TGTGCCAGCAGCACATGGGGGGGTGAAAAACTGTTTTTT. It yields the protein CASSTWGGEKLFF. The rearrangement links TRBV7-2 to TRBJ1-4; tentatively, D is TRBD1 (5 bases). Germline V gene sequence: CDR1 SGHTA, CDR2 FQGNSA. Deletions cut 5 bases from V and 7 bases from J, with 11 bases between. There are 13 residues in the CDR3.

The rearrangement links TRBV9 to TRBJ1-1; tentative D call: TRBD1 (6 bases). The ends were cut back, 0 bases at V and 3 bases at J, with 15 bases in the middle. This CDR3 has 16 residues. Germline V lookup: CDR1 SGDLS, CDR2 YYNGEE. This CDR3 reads CASSVAPGQSDTEAFF. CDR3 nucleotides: TGTGCCAGCAGCGTAGCTCCAGGACAGTCTGACACTGAAGCTTTCTTT.

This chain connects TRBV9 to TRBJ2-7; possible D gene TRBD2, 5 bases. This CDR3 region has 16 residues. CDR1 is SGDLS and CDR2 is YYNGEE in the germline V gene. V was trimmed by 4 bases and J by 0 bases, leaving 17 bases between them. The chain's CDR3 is CASSPPGVGSSYEQYF. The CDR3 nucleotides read TGTGCCAGCAGCCCCCCCGGGGTGGGGAGCTCCTACGAGCAGTACTTC.

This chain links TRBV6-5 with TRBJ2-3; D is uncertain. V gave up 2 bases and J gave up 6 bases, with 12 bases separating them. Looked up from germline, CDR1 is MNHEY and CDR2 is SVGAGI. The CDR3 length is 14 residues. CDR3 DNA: TGTGCCAGCAGTTACGGAAGGGAAAGGGATACGCAGTATTTT. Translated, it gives CASSYGRERDTQYF.

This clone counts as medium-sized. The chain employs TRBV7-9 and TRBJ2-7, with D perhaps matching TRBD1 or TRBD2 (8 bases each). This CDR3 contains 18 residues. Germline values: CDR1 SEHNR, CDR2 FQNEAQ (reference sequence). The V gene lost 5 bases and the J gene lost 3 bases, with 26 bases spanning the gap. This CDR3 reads CASSLGTGRGRGDYEQYF. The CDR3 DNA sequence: TGTGCCAGCAGCCTAGGGACAGGCCGAGGGCGGGGGGACTACGAGCAGTACTTC.

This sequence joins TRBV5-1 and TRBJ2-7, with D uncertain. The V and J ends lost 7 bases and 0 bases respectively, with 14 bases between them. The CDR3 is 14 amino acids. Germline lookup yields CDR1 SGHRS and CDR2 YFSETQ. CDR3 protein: CASQFAVGSYEQYF. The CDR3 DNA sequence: TGCGCCAGCCAATTTGCTGTAGGCTCCTACGAGCAGTACTTC.

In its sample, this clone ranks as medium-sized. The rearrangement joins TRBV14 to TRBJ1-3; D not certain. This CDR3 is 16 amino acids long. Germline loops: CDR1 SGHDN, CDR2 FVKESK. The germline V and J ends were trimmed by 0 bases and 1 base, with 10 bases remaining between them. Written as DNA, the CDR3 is TGTGCCAGCAGCCAAGATCGGGTGGGATCTGGAAACACCATATATTTT. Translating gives CASSQDRVGSGNTIYF.

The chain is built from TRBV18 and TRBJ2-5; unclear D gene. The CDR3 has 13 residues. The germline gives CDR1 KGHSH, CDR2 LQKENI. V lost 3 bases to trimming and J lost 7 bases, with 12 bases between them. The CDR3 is CASSPLGYGTQYF. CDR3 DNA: TGTGCCAGCTCACCCCTCGGTTACGGGACCCAGTACTTC.